These 13 T cell receptor beta chains were all obtained from the same sample, sequenced in a study of T cell responses to AZD1222 COVID-19 vaccine. The data were produced by immunoSEQ multiplex PCR, yet TCRdb's version contains in-frame clones alone and is incomplete. The table has roughly 96,000 clones, 90% seen once; the top ten hold roughly 25%. Here the sequenced sample was peripheral blood, taken on day 0 of AZD1222 vaccination. Receptors originate from an adult in good health.

The DNA of the CDR3 is TGTGCCAGCAGTGATTCGTTGGGAAGAAGCCGGGGCTACACCTTC. It codes for CASSDSLGRSRGYTF. The chain has TRBV6-1 and TRBJ1-2; no clear D gene. Trimming stripped 3 bases from V and 8 bases from J, with 19 bases between. The CDR3 covers 15 residues. The germline V gene has CDR1 MNHNS and CDR2 SASEGT.

The DNA for the CDR3 is TGCACCAGCAGCCAAGAGGGGCTGCCCTTCGTTTGCGAGCAGTACTTC. This gives the protein CTSSQEGLPFVCEQYF. The chain joins TRBV1 to TRBJ2-7; the table calls TRBD1, which could not be checked here. TRBV1 is recorded as a pseudogene. The CDR3 sequence is 16 residues long.

This clone appeared a few times. The CDR3 loop reads CASSSGTGSHEQYF. As DNA, the CDR3 is TGTGCCAGCAGTTCCGGGACAGGGTCCCACGAGCAGTACTTC. V usage is TRBV27 and J usage is TRBJ2-7; 9 bases match TRBD1. The V gene end was trimmed by 4 bases and the J gene end by 5 bases; junction bases not matched to a gene: 6. The CDR3 extends over 14 amino acids. Germline V CDR1 and CDR2: MNHEY, SMNVEV (reference sequence).

CDR3 loop: CASSSKTGVQDTQYF. The CDR3 DNA sequence: TGTGCCAGCAGTTCAAAAACAGGGGTTCAGGATACGCAGTATTTT. The J gene is TRBJ2-3, the V gene TRBV6-2 or TRBV6-3; 7 bases are a match to TRBD1. This CDR3 has 15 amino acids. Germline CDR1 MNHEY, CDR2 SVGEGT. Unmatched junction bases numbered 10, after V lost 4 bases and J lost 6 bases.

The chain combines TRBV6-4 with TRBJ2-7, with D perhaps TRBD1 (6 bases). V gave up 6 bases and J gave up 5 bases, with 8 bases separating them. This CDR3 is 11 amino acids long. From germline, CDR1 is MRHNA and CDR2 SNTAGT. The CDR3: CASRGGNEQYF. The CDR3 DNA follows: TGTGCCAGCAGAGGGGGAAACGAGCAGTACTTC.

V gene TRBV2 combines with J gene TRBJ2-5; no clear D gene. This CDR3 has 12 residues. V was pared by 7 bases and J by 1 base, with 7 bases between. The V gene's germline CDR1 is SNHLY and CDR2 FYNNEI. For the CDR3, the DNA is TGTGCCAGCATGCGGAGCCAAGAGACCCAGTACTTC. It specifies CASMRSQETQYF.

The genes are TRBV11-2 and TRBJ1-3, with D possibly matching TRBD1 (6 bases). The CDR3 covers 15 residues. Germline values: CDR1 SGHAT, CDR2 FQNNGV. Deletions cut 1 base from V and 3 bases from J, with 10 bases between. CDR3 residues: CASSLAGGGGNTIYF. Written as DNA, the CDR3 is TGTGCCAGCAGCTTAGCCGGAGGGGGTGGAAACACCATATATTTT.

The V and J genes are TRBV24-1 and TRBJ2-7; D is possibly TRBD1 (6 bases). V gave up 4 bases and J gave up 4 bases, with 16 bases separating them. Germline CDR1 is KGHDR and CDR2 is SFDVKD. This CDR3 comprises 15 residues. As DNA, the CDR3 is TGTGCCACCAGTGACGAACAGGGTGGGGAATACGAGCAGTACTTC. It codes for CATSDEQGGEYEQYF.

This rearrangement joins TRBV6-5 to TRBJ1-6; D gene unclear. The CDR3 has 15 amino acids. V lost 0 bases to trimming and J lost 10 bases, with 13 bases between them. From germline, CDR1 is MNHEY and CDR2 SVGAGI. The CDR3 sequence: CASSYSTGIGSPLHF. DNA for the CDR3: TGTGCCAGCAGTTACTCTACGGGGATCGGCTCACCCCTCCACTTT.

This clone was observed once. The chain couples TRBV27 to TRBJ1-1; 7 positions agree with TRBD1. The CDR3 runs 13 residues. J was trimmed by 3 bases and V by 5 bases; bases with no gene match: 3. Germline V gene data show CDR1 as MNHEY and CDR2 as SMNVEV (reference sequence). The CDR3 sequence: CASSTTGYTEAFF. The CDR3, as DNA: TGTGCCAGCAGTACGACAGGGTACACTGAAGCTTTCTTT.

The V gene is TRBV7-2, the J gene TRBJ2-1; TRBD2 matches 9 bases. With 1 base clipped from V and 9 bases from J, the junction kept 4 bases outside the gene matches. CDR3 size: 14 residues. Germline CDR1 and CDR2: SGHTA and FQGNSA. CDR3 protein: CASSLVISGSEQFF. CDR3 DNA: TGTGCCAGCAGCTTAGTTATTAGCGGGAGTGAGCAGTTCTTC.

The V gene is TRBV28, the J gene TRBJ2-3; 13 positions agree with TRBD2. In germline, CDR1 is MDHEN, CDR2 SYDVKM. The V segment lost 6 bases and the J segment 5 bases; nucleotides outside the gene matches: 11. CDR3 length: 17 residues. The CDR3 DNA sequence: TGTGCCAGCAGGCGGACTAGCGGGAGTTCACAGGTAGATACGCAGTATTTT. Its translation is CASRRTSGSSQVDTQYF.

The chain links TRBV19 to TRBJ2-1; D is unclear. CDR1 is LNHDA, CDR2 SQIVND, per germline (reference sequence). V lost 1 base and J 1 base, leaving 5 bases between the germline ends. The CDR3 consists of 14 residues. For the CDR3, the DNA is TGTGCCAGTAGTATAGGGCAGTCCTACAATGAGCAGTTCTTC. As protein: CASSIGQSYNEQFF.